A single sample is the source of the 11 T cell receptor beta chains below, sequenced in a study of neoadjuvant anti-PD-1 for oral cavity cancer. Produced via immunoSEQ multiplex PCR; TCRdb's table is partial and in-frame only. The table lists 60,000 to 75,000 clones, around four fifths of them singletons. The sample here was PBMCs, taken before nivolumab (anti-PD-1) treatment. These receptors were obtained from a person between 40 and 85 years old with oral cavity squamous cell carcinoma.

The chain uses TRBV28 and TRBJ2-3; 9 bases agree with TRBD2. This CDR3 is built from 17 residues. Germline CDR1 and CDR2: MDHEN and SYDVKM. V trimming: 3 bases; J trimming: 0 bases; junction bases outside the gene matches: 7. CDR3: CASSFFLAGISTDTQYF. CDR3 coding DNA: TGTGCCAGCAGTTTCTTTCTAGCGGGAATAAGCACAGATACGCAGTATTTT.

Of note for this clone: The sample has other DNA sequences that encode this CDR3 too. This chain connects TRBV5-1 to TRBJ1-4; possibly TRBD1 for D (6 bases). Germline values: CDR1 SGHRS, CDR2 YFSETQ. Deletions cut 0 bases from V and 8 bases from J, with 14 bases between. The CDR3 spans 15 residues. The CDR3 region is CASSLGATGREKLFF. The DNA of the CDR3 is TGCGCCAGCAGCTTGGGGGCGACAGGTCGGGAAAAACTGTTTTTT. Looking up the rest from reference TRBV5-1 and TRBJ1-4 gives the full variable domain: KAGVTQTPRYLIKTRGQQVTLSCSPISGHRSVSWYQQTPGQGLQFLFEYFSETQRNKGNFPGRFSGRQFSNSRSEMNVSTLELGDSALYLCASSLGATGREKLFFGSGTQLSVL.

CDR3 nucleotide sequence: TGTGCCAGCACCGGCGACTCCGATACGCAGTATTTT. Translation gives CASTGDSDTQYF. This chain joins TRBV6-1 and TRBJ2-3, with D uncertain. This CDR3 spans 12 amino acids. Germline CDR1 is MNHNS and CDR2 is SASEGT. V dropped 7 bases and J dropped 6 bases, with 11 bases sitting between them.

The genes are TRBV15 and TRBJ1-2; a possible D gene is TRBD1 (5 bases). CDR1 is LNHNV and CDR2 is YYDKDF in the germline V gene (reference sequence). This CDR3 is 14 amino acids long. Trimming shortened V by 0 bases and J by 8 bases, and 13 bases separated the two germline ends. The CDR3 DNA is TGTGCCACCAGCAGAGAAGGTTGGGGGGACGGCTACACCTTC. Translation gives CATSREGWGDGYTF.

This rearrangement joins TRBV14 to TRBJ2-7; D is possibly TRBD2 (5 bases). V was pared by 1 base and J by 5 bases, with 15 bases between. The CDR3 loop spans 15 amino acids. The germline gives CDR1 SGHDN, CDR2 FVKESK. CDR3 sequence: CASSQGTLRRDEQYF. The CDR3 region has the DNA TGTGCCAGCAGCCAAGGAACCCTCCGGCGGGACGAGCAGTACTTC. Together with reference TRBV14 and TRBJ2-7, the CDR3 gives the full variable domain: EAGVTQFPSHSVIEKGQTVTLRCDPISGHDNLYWYRRVMGKEIKFLLHFVKESKQDESGMPNNRFLAERTGGTYSTLKVQPAELEDSGVYFCASSQGTLRRDEQYFGPGTRLTVT.

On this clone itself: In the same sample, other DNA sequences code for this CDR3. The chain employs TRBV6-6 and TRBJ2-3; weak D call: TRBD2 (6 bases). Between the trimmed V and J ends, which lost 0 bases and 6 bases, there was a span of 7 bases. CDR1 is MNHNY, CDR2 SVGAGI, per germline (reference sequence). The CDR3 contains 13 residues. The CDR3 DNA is TGTGCCAGCAGTTACTCTAGCGGCGATACGCAGTATTTT. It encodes CASSYSSGDTQYF.

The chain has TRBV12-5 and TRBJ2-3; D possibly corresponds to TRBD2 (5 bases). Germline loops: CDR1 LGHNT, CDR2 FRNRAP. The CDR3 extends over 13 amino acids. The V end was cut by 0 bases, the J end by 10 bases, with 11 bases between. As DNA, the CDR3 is TGTGCTAGTGGTTTGGTTAGCGCGCGGCCGCAGTATTTT. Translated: CASGLVSARPQYF.

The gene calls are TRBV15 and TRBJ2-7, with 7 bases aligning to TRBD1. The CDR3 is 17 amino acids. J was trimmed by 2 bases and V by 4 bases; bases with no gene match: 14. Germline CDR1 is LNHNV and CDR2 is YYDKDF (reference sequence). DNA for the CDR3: TGTGCCACCAGCACAAAAACAGGGGTTCTCCCGACCTACGAGCAGTACTTC. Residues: CATSTKTGVLPTYEQYF.

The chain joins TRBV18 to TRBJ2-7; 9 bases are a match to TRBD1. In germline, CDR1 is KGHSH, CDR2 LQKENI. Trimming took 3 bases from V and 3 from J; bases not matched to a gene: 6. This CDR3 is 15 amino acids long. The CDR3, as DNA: TGTGCCAGCTCACCGCTTCCGGGACAGGGCTACGAGCAGTACTTC. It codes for CASSPLPGQGYEQYF.

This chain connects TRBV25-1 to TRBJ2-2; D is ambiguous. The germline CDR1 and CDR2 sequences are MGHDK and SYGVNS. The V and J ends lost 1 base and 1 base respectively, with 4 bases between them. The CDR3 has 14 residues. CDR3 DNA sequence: TGTGCCAGCAGTGAATTGGGGAACACCGGGGAGCTGTTTTTT. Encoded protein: CASSELGNTGELFF.

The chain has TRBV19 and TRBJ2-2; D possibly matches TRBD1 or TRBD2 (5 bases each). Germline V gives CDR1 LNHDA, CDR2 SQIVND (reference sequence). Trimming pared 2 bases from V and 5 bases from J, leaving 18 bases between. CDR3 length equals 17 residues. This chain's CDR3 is CASSILIGRRETGELFF. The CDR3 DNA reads TGTGCCAGTAGTATATTAATTGGGCGCAGGGAGACCGGGGAGCTGTTTTTT.